Shown below are 30 T cell receptor beta chains from a single sample sequenced in a study of blood T cell repertoires in COVID-19. Some clones are missing from TCRdb's copy, which holds only in-frame ones; the method was immunoSEQ multiplex PCR. This table holds a few hundred thousand clones, approximately 85% found once. The specimen was peripheral blood. Receptors originate from a man older than 75 with acute or convalescent COVID-19.

V usage is TRBV5-1 and J usage is TRBJ2-7; maybe TRBD2 (6 bases). The CDR3 length is 17 residues. In germline, CDR1 is SGHRS, CDR2 YFSETQ. Deletions cut 4 bases from V and 0 bases from J, with 20 bases between. The CDR3 DNA reads TGCGCCAGCAGCCCACGCCGATTCGGGGGTAGCTCCTACGAGCAGTACTTC. This encodes CASSPRRFGGSSYEQYF. The full variable domain, completed using reference TRBV5-1 and TRBJ2-7, is KAGVTQTPRYLIKTRGQQVTLSCSPISGHRSVSWYQQTPGQGLQFLFEYFSETQRNKGNFPGRFSGRQFSNSRSEMNVSTLELGDSALYLCASSPRRFGGSSYEQYFGPGTRLTVT.

The chain uses TRBV4-1 and TRBJ1-2; 10 nucleotides align to TRBD1. Germline V CDR1 and CDR2: MGHRA, YSYEKL. Trimming removed 0 bases from V and 6 bases from J; junction bases left unmatched: 7. The CDR3 covers 16 residues. This CDR3 reads CASSQERQGAVNGYTF. In nucleotides, the CDR3 is TGCGCCAGCAGCCAAGAACGACAGGGGGCCGTGAATGGCTACACCTTC.

The chain joins TRBV3-1 (or the pseudogene TRBV3-2) to TRBJ1-6; D unclear. The V end was cut by 1 base, the J end by 3 bases, with 7 bases between. The CDR3 contains 15 residues. The V gene's germline CDR1 is LGHDT and CDR2 YNNKEL (reference sequence). CDR3 region: CASSQGFSYNSPLHF. The CDR3 DNA follows: TGTGCCAGCAGCCAAGGGTTCAGCTATAATTCACCCCTCCACTTT.

This chain joins TRBV2 and TRBJ1-1; 7 positions agree with TRBD1. CDR1 and CDR2 (germline): SNHLY, FYNNEI. V trimming: 6 bases; J trimming: 0 bases; junction bases outside the gene matches: 7. The CDR3 sequence is 15 residues long. CDR3 sequence reads: CASSRDRLMNTEAFF. The CDR3 DNA reads as TGTGCCAGCAGCCGGGACAGACTTATGAACACTGAAGCTTTCTTT.

The table lists this clone with a count of one. The chain employs TRBV6-5 and TRBJ1-6; TRBD1 might be the D (6 bases). The V gene's germline CDR1 is MNHEY and CDR2 SVGAGI. The CDR3 is 13 amino acids. The V and J ends lost 6 bases and 9 bases respectively, with 12 bases between them. In DNA, the CDR3 is TGTGCCAGCAGGCTTGGGGGCGGTTCACCCCTCCACTTT. Its translation is CASRLGGGSPLHF.

The rearrangement joins TRBV5-6 to TRBJ1-2; TRBD1 is a possible D gene (5 bases). The germline gives CDR1 SGHDT, CDR2 YYEEEE. This CDR3 has 15 residues. V lost 0 bases and J lost 3, with 12 bases in between. The CDR3, as DNA: TGTGCCAGCAGCTTGGGGGGCTTGTGGGACTATGGCTACACCTTC. Its translation: CASSLGGLWDYGYTF.

This clone was seen only a few times. The gene calls are TRBV28 and TRBJ2-7; 8 bases line up with TRBD1. The germline V gene has CDR1 MDHEN and CDR2 SYDVKM. The ends lost 6 bases at V and 9 bases at J; junction bases unmatched: 19. The CDR3 runs to 16 residues. The CDR3 coding sequence is TGTGCCAGCAGCCCTTGGTCCGGGACAGGCGAATTCGGGCAGTACTTC. Its translation: CASSPWSGTGEFGQYF. The whole variable domain, filled in from reference TRBV28 and TRBJ2-7, reads DVKVTQSSRYLVKRTGEKVFLECVQDMDHENMFWYRQDPGLGLRLIYFSYDVKMKEKGDIPEGYSVSREKKERFSLILESASTNQTSMYLCASSPWSGTGEFGQYFGPGTRLTVT.

This clone has just one count. Other nucleotide sequences in the sample specify the same CDR3. The genes are TRBV7-9 and TRBJ1-3; 9 bases fit TRBD1. This CDR3 has 15 residues. Trimming took 4 bases from V and 1 from J; bases not matched to a gene: 2. Germline CDR1 SEHNR, CDR2 FQNEAQ (reference sequence). The CDR3 here is CASSSDRGSGNTIYF. In nucleotides, the CDR3 is TGTGCCAGCAGCTCCGACAGGGGGTCTGGAAACACCATATATTTT.

The chain combines TRBV5-6 with TRBJ1-5; D is uncertain. This CDR3 has 16 amino acids. V was clipped by 3 bases and J by 0 bases, with 13 bases between them. Germline CDR1 SGHDT, CDR2 YYEEEE. The CDR3 is CASSSLAQNSNQPQHF. The DNA for the CDR3 is TGTGCCAGCAGCTCCCTAGCCCAAAATAGCAATCAGCCCCAGCATTTT. Complete variable domain (other parts from reference TRBV5-6 and TRBJ1-5): DAGVTQSPTHLIKTRGQQVTLRCSPKSGHDTVSWYQQALGQGPQFIFQYYEEEERQRGNFPDRFSGHQFPNYSSELNVNALLLGDSALYLCASSSLAQNSNQPQHFGDGTRLSIL.

In its sample, this clone was seen once. The chain combines TRBV10-2 with TRBJ2-7; D is uncertain. This CDR3 comprises 13 residues. Germline lookup yields CDR1 WSHSY and CDR2 SAAADI. Trimming took off 2 bases at V and 0 bases at J, with 5 bases between the two ends. The CDR3 bases are TGCGCCAGCAGTGAGATCATCTCCTACGAGCAGTACTTC. This gives the protein CASSEIISYEQYF.

This clone was counted once. The chain links TRBV5-8 to TRBJ2-1; tentative D call: TRBD1 (6 bases). This CDR3 contains 15 residues. Germline values: CDR1 SGHTS, CDR2 YDEGEE. Trimming pared 3 bases from V and 3 bases from J, leaving 13 bases between. The CDR3 sequence is CASSSGTYDYNEQFF. The CDR3 DNA sequence: TGTGCCAGCAGCTCCGGGACATACGACTACAATGAGCAGTTCTTC. Supplemented by reference TRBV5-8 and TRBJ2-1, the full variable domain reads EAGVTQSPTHLIKTRGQQATLRCSPISGHTSVYWYQQALGLGLQFLLWYDEGEERNRGNFPPRFSGRQFPNYSSELNVNALELEDSALYLCASSSGTYDYNEQFFGPGTRLTVL.

This clone was seen once. The rearrangement uses TRBV7-8 and TRBJ1-5; TRBD1 aligns across 9 bases. Unmatched junction bases numbered 2, after V lost 1 base and J lost 1 base. The CDR3 has 16 residues. Germline values: CDR1 SGHVS, CDR2 FQNEAQ. The CDR3 loop is CASSLGDRASNQPQHF. Written as DNA, the CDR3 is TGTGCCAGCAGCTTAGGGGACAGGGCGAGCAATCAGCCCCAGCATTTT. Combining the CDR3 with reference TRBV7-8 and TRBJ1-5 gives the whole variable domain GAGVSQSPRYKVAKRGQDVALRCDPISGHVSLFWYQQALGQGPEFLTYFQNEAQLDKSGLPSDRFFAERPEGSVSTLKIQRTQQEDSAVYLCASSLGDRASNQPQHFGDGTRLSIL.

J is TRBJ2-1 and V is TRBV3-1 (or the pseudogene TRBV3-2); possibly TRBD2 for D (6 bases). The CDR3 loop spans 13 amino acids. The germline gives CDR1 LGHDT, CDR2 YNNKEL (reference sequence). Trimming pared 5 bases from V and 7 bases from J, leaving 12 bases between. The CDR3 sequence: CASSLSGGNEQFF. CDR3 bases: TGTGCCAGCAGCTTGTCTGGGGGGAATGAGCAGTTCTTC.

The gene calls are TRBV11-2 and TRBJ2-3; the D is unclear. Germline values: CDR1 SGHAT, CDR2 FQNNGV. V shed 3 bases and J shed 2 bases, with 6 bases lying between them. This CDR3 comprises 13 residues. This chain's CDR3 is CASSLRLTDTQYF. Written as DNA, the CDR3 is TGTGCCAGCAGCTTGAGGCTCACAGATACGCAGTATTTT.

The rearrangement links TRBV18 to TRBJ1-1; possibly TRBD1 for D (5 bases). Looked up from germline, CDR1 is KGHSH and CDR2 is LQKENI. The germline V and J ends were trimmed by 5 bases and 1 base, with 11 bases remaining between them. The CDR3 runs 14 residues. CDR3 loop: CASSTLGGNTEAFF. Written as DNA, the CDR3 is TGTGCCAGCTCAACCTTGGGGGGGAACACTGAAGCTTTCTTT.

V and J are TRBV19 and TRBJ1-6; D gene unclear. CDR3 length equals 16 residues. Germline values: CDR1 LNHDA, CDR2 SQIVND (reference sequence). Trimming took off 0 bases at V and 7 bases at J, with 13 bases between the two ends. The chain's CDR3 is CASSIEGRQRNSPLHF. CDR3 nucleotides: TGTGCCAGTAGTATAGAAGGAAGGCAGAGGAATTCACCCCTCCACTTT.

Here the CDR3 reads CASSQGPGSTGELFF. The CDR3 nucleotides read TGTGCCAGCAGCCAAGGGCCCGGGTCGACCGGGGAGCTGTTTTTT. This rearrangement joins TRBV14 to TRBJ2-2, with no clear D. Per germline, CDR1 SGHDN and CDR2 FVKESK. The CDR3 runs to 15 residues. V was cut by 1 base and J by 5 bases, with 11 bases left in between.

This chain links TRBV3-1 (or the pseudogene TRBV3-2) with TRBJ2-7; 12 nucleotides line up with TRBD1. This CDR3 contains 15 residues. Germline V gene sequence: CDR1 LGHDT, CDR2 YNNKEL (reference sequence). V lost 5 bases and J lost 5; bases outside the gene matches: 7. This CDR3 is CASSFPGTGGHEQYF. CDR3 DNA sequence: TGTGCCAGCAGCTTTCCCGGGACAGGGGGCCACGAGCAGTACTTC.

The chain uses TRBV6-1 and TRBJ1-2; the D gene is possibly TRBD1 (6 bases). This CDR3 has 15 residues. The V end lost 2 bases, the J end lost 8 bases, and 18 bases lay between the germline ends. CDR1 is MNHNS, CDR2 SASEGT, per germline. CDR3 region: CASSEYLQGLRGYTF. The CDR3 nucleotides are TGTGCCAGCAGTGAATATTTACAGGGATTGAGGGGCTACACCTTC.

This chain connects TRBV11-2 to TRBJ1-5; tentatively, D is TRBD1 (5 bases). This CDR3 comprises 15 residues. Germline-derived CDR1 and CDR2 are SGHAT and FQNNGV. The V and J ends lost 0 bases and 3 bases respectively, with 9 bases between them. CDR3 protein: CASSLDQGTNQPQHF. The CDR3 nucleotides are TGTGCCAGCAGCTTAGATCAGGGAACCAATCAGCCCCAGCATTTT.

The V gene is TRBV28, the J gene TRBJ1-5; 9 bases line up with TRBD1. The trim removed 5 bases at V and 4 bases at J, leaving 6 bases unmatched. Looked up from germline, CDR1 is MDHEN and CDR2 is SYDVKM. The CDR3 is 15 residues long. The DNA for the CDR3 is TGTGCCAGCAGTATTTCCGGGACAGGGAATCAGCCCCAGCATTTT. Translation gives CASSISGTGNQPQHF.

This chain joins TRBV2 and TRBJ2-2; no firm D call. The CDR3 has 13 residues. V gave up 7 bases and J gave up 1 base, with 7 bases separating them. Germline V CDR1 and CDR2: SNHLY, FYNNEI. The CDR3 is CASMNGNTGELFF. DNA of the CDR3: TGTGCCAGCATGAACGGGAACACCGGGGAGCTGTTTTTT.

The rearrangement uses TRBV2 and TRBJ1-4, with a weak D call TRBD1 (6 bases). Germline V lookup: CDR1 SNHLY, CDR2 FYNNEI. This CDR3 has 12 amino acids. V lost 8 bases, J lost 6 bases, and 10 bases lay in between. This CDR3 reads CASRTEDEKLFF. The CDR3, as DNA: TGTGCCAGCCGGACAGAGGATGAAAAACTGTTTTTT.

The chain carries TRBV2 and TRBJ2-3; D possibly corresponds to TRBD1 (5 bases). The CDR3 extends over 14 amino acids. The V end lost 6 bases, the J end lost 2 bases, and 12 bases lay between the germline ends. Germline-derived CDR1 and CDR2 are SNHLY and FYNNEI. The CDR3 loop reads CASREQVNTDTQYF. DNA of the CDR3: TGTGCCAGCAGGGAACAGGTGAACACAGATACGCAGTATTTT.

The rearrangement joins TRBV6-4 to TRBJ2-3, with 9 bases that match TRBD1. The CDR3 sequence is 16 residues long. The germline CDR1 and CDR2 sequences are MRHNA and SNTAGT. V dropped 5 bases and J dropped 4; count of bases not matched to a gene: 10. Written as DNA, the CDR3 is TGTGCCAGCAGTCCTGCGGGACAGGGCATCCCAGATACGCAGTATTTT. This sequence encodes CASSPAGQGIPDTQYF.

CDR3 region: CASSPGTGGPDTQYF. Written as DNA, the CDR3 is TGTGCCAGCAGCCCAGGGACAGGGGGCCCAGATACGCAGTATTTT. J is TRBJ2-3 and V is TRBV11-3; 12 nucleotides match TRBD1. V shed 5 bases and J 4 bases; nucleotides not matched to a gene: 4. The CDR3 runs 15 residues. Germline V gives CDR1 SGHNT, CDR2 YENEEA.

This chain connects TRBV19 to TRBJ1-4; unclear D gene. The CDR3 length is 14 residues. The V end was cut by 5 bases, the J end by 3 bases, with 10 bases between. The germline V gene has CDR1 LNHDA and CDR2 SQIVND (reference sequence). The CDR3: CASSPTRSNEKLFF. The DNA of the CDR3 is TGTGCCAGTAGTCCGACACGATCTAATGAAAAACTGTTTTTT.

This sequence joins TRBV10-3 and TRBJ1-2; D might be TRBD1 (5 bases). This CDR3 spans 15 amino acids. Trimming stripped 5 bases from V and 5 bases from J, with 18 bases between. The V gene's germline CDR1 is ENHRY and CDR2 SYGVKD. CDR3 region: CAISSFPDSVYGYTF. The CDR3 nucleotides read TGTGCCATCAGTTCCTTCCCCGACAGCGTTTATGGCTACACCTTC.

This clone appeared once. This sequence joins TRBV19 and TRBJ1-3, with a weak D call TRBD1 (6 bases). The CDR3 covers 15 residues. Germline assignment: CDR1 LNHDA and CDR2 SQIVND (reference sequence). Trimming cost V 4 bases and J 2 bases, with 12 bases left between them. Here the CDR3 DNA reads TGTGCCAGTAGTACGCCTCAGGGGACTGGAAACACCATATATTTT. Its protein is CASSTPQGTGNTIYF.

V is TRBV5-1 and J is TRBJ1-6, with D perhaps TRBD1 (5 bases). The V end was cut by 0 bases, the J end by 8 bases, with 9 bases between. This CDR3 has 14 residues. The germline CDR1 and CDR2 sequences are SGHRS and YFSETQ. CDR3 in amino acids: CASSLGGTHSPLHF. In DNA form, the CDR3 reads TGCGCCAGCAGCTTGGGTGGGACTCATTCACCCCTCCACTTT.